The 26 T cell receptor beta chains listed next were all sequenced from one sample in a study of blood T cell repertoires in COVID-19. Profiling relied on immunoSEQ multiplex PCR, and the TCRdb table lists in-frame clones only, not all of them. The data show around 100,000 clones, roughly 84% seen once. The sample taken for sequencing was peripheral blood. The receptors come from a man between 65 and 79 years old with active or convalescent COVID-19.

This sequence joins TRBV7-8 and TRBJ2-1, with D tentatively TRBD1 (5 bases). V was clipped by 11 bases and J by 1 base, with 12 bases between them. The V gene's germline CDR1 is SGHVS and CDR2 FQNEAQ. The CDR3 contains 13 residues. Written as DNA, the CDR3 is TGTGCCGGCCGAACAGGTTCCTACAATGAGCAGTTCTTC. It encodes CAGRTGSYNEQFF.

This chain joins TRBV5-1 and TRBJ2-1; 12 positions agree with TRBD2. The CDR3 is 15 amino acids. The germline V gene encodes CDR1 SGHRS and CDR2 YFSETQ. V lost 4 bases and J lost 9; bases outside the gene matches: 8. Here the CDR3 DNA reads TGCGCCAGCAGCATGAGTGCTAGCGGGGGGGCTGAGCAGTTCTTC. Protein sequence: CASSMSASGGAEQFF.

This chain joins TRBV4-2 and TRBJ2-2; D uncertain. The germline V and J ends were trimmed by 2 bases and 7 bases, with 11 bases remaining between them. Germline V gives CDR1 LGHNA, CDR2 YNFKEQ. CDR3 length equals 14 residues. CDR3 DNA sequence: TGTGCCAGCAGCCAAAGGCAGGTAAACGGGGAGCTGTTTTTT. Encoded protein: CASSQRQVNGELFF.

This CDR3 is CASSPAGVSSGELFF. CDR3 DNA sequence: TGTGCCAGCTCACCCGCCGGGGTTAGCAGCGGGGAGCTGTTTTTT. This chain links TRBV18 with TRBJ2-2, with D possibly matching TRBD2 (5 bases). This CDR3 has 15 residues. V lost 3 bases and J 7 bases, leaving 15 bases between the germline ends. Per germline, CDR1 KGHSH and CDR2 LQKENI.

The chain uses TRBV18 and TRBJ1-4; TRBD1 agrees at 8 bases. The CDR3 totals 15 residues. Per germline, CDR1 KGHSH and CDR2 LQKENI. J was trimmed by 3 bases and V by 3 bases; bases with no gene match: 3. CDR3 amino acids: CASSPGQGSNEKLFF. CDR3 in DNA: TGTGCCAGCTCACCCGGACAGGGCTCTAATGAAAAACTGTTTTTT. Combining the CDR3 with reference TRBV18 and TRBJ1-4 gives the whole variable domain NAGVMQNPRHLVRRRGQEARLRCSPMKGHSHVYWYRQLPEEGLKFMVYLQKENIIDESGMPKERFSAEFPKEGPSILRIQQVVRGDSAAYFCASSPGQGSNEKLFFGSGTQLSVL.

This chain joins TRBV11-1 and TRBJ2-2; a weak D match, TRBD1 (6 bases). The CDR3 totals 15 residues. V lost 5 bases to trimming and J lost 2 bases, with 12 bases between them. Germline values: CDR1 SGHAT, CDR2 FQDESV (reference sequence). The CDR3 DNA follows: TGTGCCAGCAGCCTCGACAGGAGAAACACCGGGGAGCTGTTTTTT. It translates to CASSLDRRNTGELFF.

This clone was detected a few times. V gene TRBV28 combines with J gene TRBJ1-6; 8 positions agree with TRBD1. The CDR3 spans 16 residues. Germline V gives CDR1 MDHEN, CDR2 SYDVKM. J was trimmed by 5 bases and V by 4 bases; bases with no gene match: 7. CDR3 in amino acids: CASSSDRGRNNSPLHF. The CDR3 DNA reads TGTGCCAGCAGTTCCGACAGGGGAAGGAATAATTCACCCCTCCACTTT.

The table lists this clone with a count of one. V is TRBV5-4 and J is TRBJ2-3, with D possibly TRBD2 on 5 matching bases. The CDR3 sequence is 14 residues long. With 3 bases removed from V and 6 bases from J, the gap between germline ends came to 14 bases. Per the germline V gene, CDR1 is SGHNT and CDR2 is YYREEE (reference sequence). The CDR3 is CASSYGLGLDTQYF. CDR3 nucleotides: TGTGCCAGCAGCTATGGACTGGGGTTGGATACGCAGTATTTT.

This clone was counted once. The genes are TRBV5-1 and TRBJ1-1, with a possible D match to TRBD1 (5 bases). Germline CDR1 and CDR2: SGHRS and YFSETQ. The CDR3 length is 16 residues. V gave up 2 bases and J gave up 10 bases, with 24 bases separating them. The CDR3 loop is CASSFTGWGQSTGAFF. CDR3 nucleotides: TGCGCCAGCAGCTTTACAGGATGGGGTCAGTCCACAGGAGCTTTCTTT.

V usage is TRBV7-8 and J usage is TRBJ1-5, with 9 nucleotides matching TRBD1. J lost 4 bases, V lost 5 bases, and 3 bases had no gene match. The CDR3 is made up of 14 amino acids. Germline CDR1 is SGHVS and CDR2 is FQNEAQ. CDR3 sequence: CASSGGQGNQPQHF. CDR3 nucleotide sequence: TGTGCCAGCAGCGGCGGACAGGGGAATCAGCCCCAGCATTTT.

This chain links TRBV5-1 with TRBJ2-6; 8 bases map to TRBD1. CDR3 length equals 17 residues. V lost 1 base and J lost 0; bases outside the gene matches: 3. CDR1 and CDR2 (germline): SGHRS, YFSETQ. The DNA for the CDR3 is TGCGCCAGCAGCTTGTCGACAGGGGCCTCTGGGGCCAACGTCCTGACTTTC. It yields the protein CASSLSTGASGANVLTF.

J is TRBJ2-5 and V is TRBV5-1; 8 nucleotides agree with TRBD2. Germline CDR1 and CDR2: SGHRS and YFSETQ. After removal of 4 bases from V and 5 bases from J, the junction contained 7 bases not matched to a gene. The CDR3 consists of 14 residues. The CDR3 coding sequence is TGCGCCAGCAGCACAGCGGGGGAAGGGGAGACCCAGTACTTC. Translated, it gives CASSTAGEGETQYF.

V is TRBV30 and J is TRBJ1-2; D unclear. The CDR3 totals 12 residues. The V gene's germline CDR1 is GTSNPN and CDR2 SVGIG (reference sequence). The V gene lost 0 bases and the J gene lost 7 bases, with 9 bases spanning the gap. CDR3 sequence: CAWSVPGAGYTF. The CDR3 nucleotides read TGTGCCTGGAGTGTACCGGGTGCTGGCTACACCTTC. Full variable domain (outside the CDR3, taken from reference TRBV30 and TRBJ1-2): SQTIHQWPATLVQPVGSPLSLECTVEGTSNPNLYWYRQAAGRGLQLLFYSVGIGQISSEVPQNLSASRPQDRQFILSSKKLLLSDSGFYLCAWSVPGAGYTFGSGTRLTVV.

The rearrangement links TRBV28 to TRBJ1-2; TRBD1 matches at 7 bases. Germline assignment: CDR1 MDHEN and CDR2 SYDVKM. V gave up 7 bases and J gave up 2 bases; unmatched junction bases: 7. The CDR3 consists of 14 residues. This CDR3 reads CASIVSGQNYGYTF. Written as DNA, the CDR3 is TGTGCCAGCATAGTTTCGGGACAGAACTATGGCTACACCTTC.

The V call is TRBV7-3, the J call TRBJ2-2, with D tentatively TRBD2 (6 bases). Germline CDR1 and CDR2: SGHTA and FQGTGA. Trimming stripped 4 bases from V and 3 bases from J, with 9 bases between. The CDR3 is 14 residues long. CDR3 DNA: TGTGCCAGCAGCTCCGGGGGTTACACCGGGGAGCTGTTTTTT. Residues: CASSSGGYTGELFF.

This sequence joins TRBV30 and TRBJ2-7; D is possibly TRBD2 (6 bases). CDR3 length equals 16 residues. Germline V gives CDR1 GTSNPN, CDR2 SVGIG (reference sequence). The V gene lost 0 bases and the J gene lost 6 bases, with 21 bases spanning the gap. This chain's CDR3 is CAWSVGGARRDREQYF. The CDR3 DNA reads TGTGCCTGGAGTGTAGGAGGGGCTCGCCGGGATCGCGAGCAGTACTTC.

The chain employs TRBV6-5 and TRBJ2-1, with 10 positions matching TRBD1. The CDR3 has 15 amino acids. J gave up 6 bases and V 2 bases, and 4 bases lay outside the gene matches. Germline assignment: CDR1 MNHEY and CDR2 SVGAGI. CDR3 DNA: TGTGCCAGCAGTTACAACGACAGGGGGCGCAATGAGCAGTTCTTC. It codes for CASSYNDRGRNEQFF.

This clone was seen only once. The rearrangement joins TRBV28 to TRBJ1-1; D not certain. In germline, CDR1 is MDHEN, CDR2 SYDVKM. V lost 2 bases and J 0 bases, leaving 10 bases between the germline ends. The CDR3 runs to 15 residues. The CDR3: CASSLPTRMNTEAFF. CDR3 nucleotide sequence: TGTGCCAGCAGTTTACCGACAAGAATGAACACTGAAGCTTTCTTT.

The V call is TRBV3-1 (or the pseudogene TRBV3-2), the J call TRBJ2-7; D remains unclear. CDR3 length: 11 amino acids. CDR1 is LGHDT and CDR2 is YNNKEL in the germline V gene (reference sequence). V was clipped by 1 base and J by 5 bases, with 3 bases between them. The DNA of the CDR3 is TGTGCCAGCAGCCAAGTAGACGAGCAGTACTTC. Encoded protein: CASSQVDEQYF.

This chain connects TRBV16 to TRBJ1-5; D may be TRBD1 (5 bases). CDR3 length: 17 amino acids. The V end lost 0 bases, the J end lost 0 bases, and 12 bases lay between the germline ends. Germline CDR1 and CDR2: KGHSY and FQNENV. The CDR3, as DNA: TGTGCCAGCAGCCAATCTGGAGCGGGGGATAGCAATCAGCCCCAGCATTTT. Its protein product is CASSQSGAGDSNQPQHF.

The chain has TRBV4-1 and TRBJ1-6, with 7 bases matching TRBD1. This CDR3 region has 15 residues. V gave up 4 bases and J gave up 5 bases; unmatched junction bases: 5. Germline CDR1 reads MGHRA; CDR2 reads YSYEKL. The CDR3 here is CASSLRDRDNSPLHF. In DNA, the CDR3 is TGCGCCAGCAGCCTCCGGGACAGAGATAATTCACCCCTCCACTTT.

This rearrangement joins TRBV18 to TRBJ2-3; 9 nucleotides agree with TRBD2. CDR1 KGHSH and CDR2 LQKENI come from the germline V gene. The CDR3 length is 19 residues. With 3 bases clipped from V and 0 bases from J, the junction kept 13 bases outside the gene matches. CDR3 bases: TGTGCCAGCTCACCGCTAGCGGGGCGCTCTCCTACTAGCACAGATACGCAGTATTTT. It translates to CASSPLAGRSPTSTDTQYF. Based on the CDR3 plus reference TRBV18 and TRBJ2-3, the full variable domain is NAGVMQNPRHLVRRRGQEARLRCSPMKGHSHVYWYRQLPEEGLKFMVYLQKENIIDESGMPKERFSAEFPKEGPSILRIQQVVRGDSAAYFCASSPLAGRSPTSTDTQYFGPGTRLTVL.

This clone was counted between two and nine times. This chain connects TRBV3-1 (or the pseudogene TRBV3-2) to TRBJ1-1; D perhaps matches TRBD1 (5 bases). This CDR3 spans 13 amino acids. The V end was cut by 2 bases, the J end by 2 bases, with 6 bases between. CDR1 and CDR2 (germline): LGHDT, YNNKEL (reference sequence). The chain's CDR3 is CASSQQGNTEAFF. The CDR3 bases are TGTGCCAGCAGCCAACAGGGTAACACTGAAGCTTTCTTT.

The chain uses TRBV24-1 and TRBJ2-6, with a tentative D call TRBD2 (5 bases). V dropped 10 bases and J dropped 0 bases, with 12 bases sitting between them. The CDR3 consists of 15 residues. Germline-derived CDR1 and CDR2 are KGHDR and SFDVKD. CDR3 region: CATGGVNSGANVLTF. CDR3 in DNA: TGTGCCACAGGAGGAGTCAACTCTGGGGCCAACGTCCTGACTTTC.

The DNA for the CDR3 is TGTGCCAGCAGCCAAGACCGGGGACTAACAGATACGCAGTATTTT. Translating it yields CASSQDRGLTDTQYF. The chain joins TRBV14 to TRBJ2-3, with 7 bases that match TRBD2. V gave up 0 bases and J gave up 3 bases; unmatched junction bases: 3. Germline CDR1 reads SGHDN; CDR2 reads FVKESK. The CDR3 extends over 15 amino acids.

The chain is built from TRBV6-6 and TRBJ2-7, with TRBD1 identical over 8 bases. The germline V gene encodes CDR1 MNHNY and CDR2 SVGAGI (reference sequence). This CDR3 region has 15 residues. V dropped 5 bases and J dropped 2; count of bases not matched to a gene: 8. CDR3 bases: TGTGCCAGCAGTCAACAGGGGGGTTCAACCTACGAGCAGTACTTC. It is translated as CASSQQGGSTYEQYF.